The clone carrying this TCR beta chain appeared a single time. Its specificity is not known. Trimming took off 0 bases at V and 11 bases at J, with 17 bases between the two ends. There are 15 residues in the CDR3. Germline V lookup: CDR1 MNHNS, CDR2 SASEGT. Patients had blood sampled at baseline and again on cycle 4 day 1 and cycle 7 day 1. Clones were read by immunoSEQ multiplex PCR, and TCRdb kept only the in-frame ones, dropping some. The data show about 95,000 clones, with 75% to 95% seen just once and about 2.4% held by the top ten. This entry belongs to a study of OX40 agonist ivuxolimab in advanced cancers. Notes on the study in general: Low normalized T-cell clonal expansion was also seen in some nonresponders.

The material sequenced was CD4+ or CD8+ T cells sorted from blood, taken in a trial of the OX40 agonist ivuxolimab. The sequence was collected from an adult with an advanced solid tumor such as melanoma, head and neck, liver or kidney cancer. The rearrangement joins TRBV6-1 to TRBJ2-1, with TRBD1 as a possible D gene (5 bases). CDR3 residues: CASSEAGARAVQQFF. CDR3 nucleotides: TGTGCCAGCAGTGAAGCTGGGGCAAGGGCGGTGCAGCAGTTCTTC.